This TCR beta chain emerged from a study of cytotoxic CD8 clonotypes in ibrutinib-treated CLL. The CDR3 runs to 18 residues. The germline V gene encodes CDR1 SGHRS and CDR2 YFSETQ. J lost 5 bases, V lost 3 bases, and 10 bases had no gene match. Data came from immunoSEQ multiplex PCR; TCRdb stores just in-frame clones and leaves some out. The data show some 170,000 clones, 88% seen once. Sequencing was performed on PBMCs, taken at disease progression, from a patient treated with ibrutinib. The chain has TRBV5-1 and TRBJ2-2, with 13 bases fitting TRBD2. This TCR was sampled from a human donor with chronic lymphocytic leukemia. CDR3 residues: CASSSGLAGPGRTGELFF. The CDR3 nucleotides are TGCGCCAGCAGCTCGGGACTAGCGGGACCCGGTCGGACCGGGGAGCTGTTTTTT.